The next 22 T cell receptor beta chains were all read from a single sample in a study of T cell responses to AZD1222 COVID-19 vaccine. Profiled with immunoSEQ multiplex PCR; TCRdb holds only in-frame clones, not every one. The sample lists about 100,000 clones, roughly 84% occurring once. Material: peripheral blood, obtained on day 0 of AZD1222 vaccination. The receptors originated from an adult in good health.

Here the CDR3 reads CASSQWYEQYF. CDR3 nucleotide sequence: TGTGCCAGCAGCCAATGGTACGAGCAGTACTTC. This rearrangement joins TRBV3-1 (or the pseudogene TRBV3-2) to TRBJ2-7, with unresolved D. Trimming cost V 2 bases and J 4 bases, with 3 bases left between them. Looked up from germline, CDR1 is LGHDT and CDR2 is YNNKEL (reference sequence). The CDR3 is 11 residues long.

The chain couples TRBV14 to TRBJ1-3; no firm D call. Germline CDR1 reads SGHDN; CDR2 reads FVKESK. The CDR3 is made up of 15 amino acids. Trimming left V 4 bases short and J 0 bases short, with 10 bases between. CDR3 residues: CASSRNTGSGNTIYF. The CDR3 region has the DNA TGTGCCAGCAGCCGGAATACTGGCTCTGGAAACACCATATATTTT.

Written as DNA, the CDR3 is TGCAGCGTCAGAATGGACAGGGCCAGGGTTGGAAACACCATATATTTT. Protein sequence: CSVRMDRARVGNTIYF. The chain links TRBV29-1 to TRBJ1-3, with 8 bases matching TRBD1. Per the germline V gene, CDR1 is SQVTM and CDR2 is ANQGSEA. The CDR3 runs to 16 residues. The V and J ends lost 6 bases and 3 bases, in that order; junction bases with no gene match: 13. Filled out from reference TRBV29-1 and TRBJ1-3, the complete variable domain reads SAVISQKPSRDICQRGTSLTIQCQVDSQVTMMFWYRQQPGQSLTLIATANQGSEATYESGFVIDKFPISRPNLTFSTLTVSNMSPEDSSIYLCSVRMDRARVGNTIYFGEGSWLTVV.

This clone has only a few counts. The chain uses TRBV25-1 and TRBJ2-5, with D hard to call. V was shortened by 5 bases and J by 7 bases, with 17 bases between the two germline ends. The CDR3 has 14 amino acids. Germline V gene lookup returns CDR1 MGHDK and CDR2 SYGVNS. The CDR3 DNA sequence: TGTGCCAGCAGTCCCCCGACCGGTTATGGGACCCAGTACTTC. It is translated as CASSPPTGYGTQYF.

This clone was counted a few times. The chain links TRBV9 to TRBJ1-4, with D maybe TRBD1 (6 bases). V was trimmed by 0 bases and J by 6 bases, leaving 12 bases between them. Per the germline V gene, CDR1 is SGDLS and CDR2 is YYNGEE. This CDR3 region has 15 residues. The CDR3: CASSVGPGEHEKLFF. DNA of the CDR3: TGTGCCAGCAGCGTAGGACCAGGGGAGCATGAAAAACTGTTTTTT.

The V gene is TRBV11-2, the J gene TRBJ2-3; 11 bases align to TRBD2. This CDR3 region has 16 residues. The germline gives CDR1 SGHAT, CDR2 FQNNGV. J lost 3 bases, V lost 1 base, and 3 bases had no gene match. DNA of the CDR3: TGTGCCAGCAGCTTAGGGATAGCGGGAGGGACAGATACGCAGTATTTT. It translates to CASSLGIAGGTDTQYF.

This clone was picked up one time. The chain links TRBV15 to TRBJ1-5; D is uncertain. Trimming took off 4 bases at V and 2 bases at J, with 12 bases between the two ends. The germline CDR1 and CDR2 sequences are LNHNV and YYDKDF (reference sequence). The CDR3 contains 15 residues. In DNA form, the CDR3 reads TGTGCCACCAGCATCGACGGTCAGGGCAATCAGCCCCAGCATTTT. Amino acid sequence: CATSIDGQGNQPQHF.

The V call is TRBV5-1, the J call TRBJ1-2; 10 nucleotides match TRBD1. Germline V gives CDR1 SGHRS, CDR2 YFSETQ. J lost 7 bases, V lost 3 bases, and 9 bases had no gene match. The CDR3 extends over 15 amino acids. The CDR3 DNA sequence: TGCGCCAGCAGCTCGTCCGGGACAGGGGACTCTGGCTACACCTTC. Amino acid sequence: CASSSSGTGDSGYTF.

The chain links TRBV12-3 or TRBV12-4 to TRBJ2-5, with D unclear. Trimming removed 6 bases from V and 7 bases from J, with 12 bases in between. This CDR3 is 12 amino acids long. The CDR3 DNA reads as TGTGCCAGCAGAGAACCCCTCGGGACCCAGTACTTC. Protein sequence: CASREPLGTQYF.

The sample holds one count of this clone. The chain is built from TRBV5-1 and TRBJ2-3; 11 nucleotides line up with TRBD1. CDR1 SGHRS and CDR2 YFSETQ come from the germline V gene. This CDR3 region has 15 residues. The V gene end was trimmed by 3 bases and the J gene end by 1 base; junction bases not matched to a gene: 1. The chain's CDR3 is CASSWGQGGTDTQYF. CDR3 bases: TGCGCCAGCAGCTGGGGACAGGGGGGCACAGATACGCAGTATTTT.

This clone was recorded only once. The sample carries other DNA sequences with the same CDR3. This rearrangement joins TRBV18 to TRBJ1-2, with a tentative D call TRBD1 (6 bases). V dropped 4 bases and J dropped 2 bases, with 8 bases sitting between them. There are 13 residues in the CDR3. CDR1 and CDR2 (germline): KGHSH, LQKENI. CDR3 coding DNA: TGTGCCAGCTCACAAGACAGGAACTATGGCTACACCTTC. Its protein is CASSQDRNYGYTF.

As to this clone: The junction differs from germline at one of its ends, possibly a read error. The CDR3 is CASTIQGAQPQHF. The DNA for the CDR3 is TGTGCCAGTACTATACAGGGGGCCCAGCCCCAGCATTTT. The chain is built from TRBV19 and TRBJ1-5; 9 bases are shared with TRBD1. The V gene's germline CDR1 is LNHDA and CDR2 SQIVND (reference sequence). CDR3 length: 13 residues.

V gene TRBV6-6 combines with J gene TRBJ1-5; D is unclear. CDR1 is MNHNY and CDR2 is SVGAGI in the germline V gene (reference sequence). There are 12 residues in the CDR3. Trimming stripped 7 bases from V and 7 bases from J, with 11 bases between. The CDR3 DNA sequence: TGTGCCAGCAACCCCCCCGGACAGCCCCAGCATTTT. Encoded protein: CASNPPGQPQHF.

This rearrangement joins TRBV28 to TRBJ2-7; 8 nucleotides line up with TRBD2. CDR1 is MDHEN, CDR2 SYDVKM, per germline. The V gene end was trimmed by 7 bases and the J gene end by 9 bases; junction bases not matched to a gene: 8. CDR3 size: 12 residues. The CDR3 DNA sequence: TGTGCCAGCAAAGGCCCCCGGGAGGGGCAGTACTTC. This sequence encodes CASKGPREGQYF. The entire variable domain, with the rest obtained from reference TRBV28 and TRBJ2-7, is as follows: DVKVTQSSRYLVKRTGEKVFLECVQDMDHENMFWYRQDPGLGLRLIYFSYDVKMKEKGDIPEGYSVSREKKERFSLILESASTNQTSMYLCASKGPREGQYFGPGTRLTVT.

The sample holds a few counts of this clone. The chain has TRBV3-1 (or the pseudogene TRBV3-2) and TRBJ1-1, with D perhaps TRBD1 (6 bases). The CDR3 consists of 16 residues. Trimming shortened V by 5 bases and J by 1 base, and 17 bases separated the two germline ends. CDR1 is LGHDT, CDR2 YNNKEL, per germline (reference sequence). CDR3 protein: CASSLGGFRANTEAFF. The CDR3, as DNA: TGTGCCAGCAGCTTAGGGGGTTTTCGGGCGAACACTGAAGCTTTCTTT.

The chain recombines TRBV11-2 with TRBJ2-7, with a weak D call TRBD2 (5 bases). The CDR3 consists of 15 residues. The V end lost 2 bases, the J end lost 7 bases, and 18 bases lay between the germline ends. Germline V gene data show CDR1 as SGHAT and CDR2 as FQNNGV. Here the CDR3 reads CASSLWASMAREQYF. The CDR3 DNA reads as TGTGCCAGCAGCTTATGGGCTAGCATGGCTAGGGAGCAGTACTTC.

The chain uses TRBV2 and TRBJ1-1; the D is unclear. Germline loops: CDR1 SNHLY, CDR2 FYNNEI. V dropped 6 bases and J dropped 11 bases, with 16 bases sitting between them. This CDR3 is 12 amino acids long. The CDR3 loop is CASRRITVGAFF. The CDR3 nucleotides read TGTGCCAGCAGGAGGATCACAGTTGGGGCTTTCTTT.

The rearrangement joins TRBV10-3 to TRBJ2-1; 7 nucleotides line up with TRBD2. The CDR3 loop spans 14 amino acids. After removal of 10 bases from V and 7 bases from J, the junction contained 13 bases not matched to a gene. CDR1 is ENHRY, CDR2 SYGVKD, per germline. CDR3 loop: CANGASGFYNEQFF. CDR3 coding DNA: TGTGCCAACGGGGCTAGCGGCTTTTATAATGAGCAGTTCTTC.

The chain employs TRBV10-3 and TRBJ2-7, with D possibly being TRBD1 (6 bases). The length of the CDR3 is 17 residues. Germline CDR1 is ENHRY and CDR2 is SYGVKD. Trimming took off 0 bases at V and 1 base at J, with 16 bases between the two ends. The CDR3 region has the DNA TGTGCCATCAGTGAGTCCGTGAGTTCGGGGACATCCTACGAGCAGTACTTC. It encodes CAISESVSSGTSYEQYF.

J is TRBJ1-5 and V is TRBV21-1; the table calls TRBD1, which could not be checked here. TRBV21-1 is a pseudogene segment. The CDR3 spans 14 residues. The CDR3 sequence is CASSTEVSNQPQHF. CDR3 nucleotides: TGTGCCAGCAGCACAGAAGTGAGCAATCAGCCCCAGCATTTT.

This clone appeared a single time. The chain employs TRBV27 and TRBJ2-5; D remains unclear. Deletions cut 2 bases from V and 1 base from J, with 8 bases between. Germline values: CDR1 MNHEY, CDR2 SMNVEV (reference sequence). The CDR3 runs to 14 residues. CDR3 bases: TGTGCCAGCAGTTTAACGGCGGCCCAAGAGACCCAGTACTTC. This codes for CASSLTAAQETQYF.

This sequence joins TRBV11-3 and TRBJ1-1; 7 bases align to TRBD1. The CDR3 is 13 amino acids. V lost 4 bases, J lost 12 bases, and 11 bases stayed unmatched. Germline-derived CDR1 and CDR2 are SGHNT and YENEEA. CDR3 in amino acids: CASSSRDSSVTFF. For the CDR3, the DNA is TGTGCCAGCAGCTCACGGGACAGCTCGGTGACTTTCTTT.